This entry is about one T cell receptor beta chain. Its antigen is not known. The germline V gene encodes CDR1 LNHDA and CDR2 SQIVND (reference sequence). V shed 6 bases and J 6 bases; nucleotides not matched to a gene: 4. This CDR3 comprises 12 residues. Primers for the PCR totalled 60 Vbeta and 13 Jbeta. The assay was immunoSEQ multiplex PCR, and TCRdb's table has in-frame clones only and misses some. Here the sample spans about 230,000 clones, about 85% being singletons. The data were taken from a study of cytomegalovirus exposure and HLA in healthy donors. Findings of the study overall: There were several of the most significant clusters that appeared linked to common viral pathogens in a later analysis.

J is TRBJ1-1 and V is TRBV19; 7 nucleotides match TRBD1. The TCR originated in a girl aged 2 to 10 in good health and CMV-seronegative. The sequencing input was PBMCs. In DNA form, the CDR3 reads TGTGCCAGTAGCCCTGGGACAGCTGAAGCTTTCTTT. As protein: CASSPGTAEAFF.